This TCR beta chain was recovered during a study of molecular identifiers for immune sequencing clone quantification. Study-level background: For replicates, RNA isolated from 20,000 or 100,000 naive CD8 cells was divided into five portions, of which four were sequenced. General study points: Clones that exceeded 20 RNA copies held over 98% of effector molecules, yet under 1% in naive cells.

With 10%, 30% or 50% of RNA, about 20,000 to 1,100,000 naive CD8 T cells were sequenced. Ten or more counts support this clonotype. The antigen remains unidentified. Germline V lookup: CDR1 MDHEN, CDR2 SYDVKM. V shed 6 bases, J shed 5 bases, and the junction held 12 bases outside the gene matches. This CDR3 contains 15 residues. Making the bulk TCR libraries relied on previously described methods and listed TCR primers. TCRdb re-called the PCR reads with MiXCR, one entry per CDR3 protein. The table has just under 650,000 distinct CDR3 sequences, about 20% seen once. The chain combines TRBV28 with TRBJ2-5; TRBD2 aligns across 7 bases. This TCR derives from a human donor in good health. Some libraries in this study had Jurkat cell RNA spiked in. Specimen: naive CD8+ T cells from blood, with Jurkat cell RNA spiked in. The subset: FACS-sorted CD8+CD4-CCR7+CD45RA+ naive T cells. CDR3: CASSYLPGGGETQYF. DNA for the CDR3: TGTGCCAGCAGCTATCTTCCGGGAGGTGGTGAGACCCAGTACTTC.